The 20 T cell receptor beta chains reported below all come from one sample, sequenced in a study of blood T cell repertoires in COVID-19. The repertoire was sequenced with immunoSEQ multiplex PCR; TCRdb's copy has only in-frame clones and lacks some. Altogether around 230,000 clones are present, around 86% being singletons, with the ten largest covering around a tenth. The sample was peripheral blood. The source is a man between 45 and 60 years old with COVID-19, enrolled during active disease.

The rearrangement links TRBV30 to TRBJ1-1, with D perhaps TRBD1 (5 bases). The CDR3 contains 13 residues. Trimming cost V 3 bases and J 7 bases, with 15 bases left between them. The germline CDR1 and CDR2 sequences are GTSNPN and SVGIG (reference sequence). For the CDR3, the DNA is TGTGCCTGGAGCGGGGGGAGAGAGCGTGAAGCTTTCTTT. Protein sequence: CAWSGGREREAFF. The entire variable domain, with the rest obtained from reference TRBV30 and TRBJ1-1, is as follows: SQTIHQWPATLVQPVGSPLSLECTVEGTSNPNLYWYRQAAGRGLQLLFYSVGIGQISSEVPQNLSASRPQDRQFILSSKKLLLSDSGFYLCAWSGGREREAFFGQGTRLTVV.

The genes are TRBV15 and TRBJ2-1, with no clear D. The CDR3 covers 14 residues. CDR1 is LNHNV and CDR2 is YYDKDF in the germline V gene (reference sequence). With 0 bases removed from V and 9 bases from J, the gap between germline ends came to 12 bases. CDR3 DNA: TGTGCCACCAGCAGAGACCAAACTGCGTCTGAGCAGTTCTTC. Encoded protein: CATSRDQTASEQFF.

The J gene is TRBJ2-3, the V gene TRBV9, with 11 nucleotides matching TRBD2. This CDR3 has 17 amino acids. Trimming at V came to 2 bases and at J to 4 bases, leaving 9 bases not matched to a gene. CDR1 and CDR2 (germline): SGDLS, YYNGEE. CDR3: CASSVPVAGGSPDTQYF. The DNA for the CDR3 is TGTGCCAGCAGCGTCCCAGTAGCGGGAGGGTCCCCAGATACGCAGTATTTT.

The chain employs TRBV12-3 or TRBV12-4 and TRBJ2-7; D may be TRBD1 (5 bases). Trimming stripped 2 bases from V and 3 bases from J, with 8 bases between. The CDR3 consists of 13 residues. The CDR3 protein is CASSLTDSYEQYF. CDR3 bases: TGTGCCAGCAGTTTAACTGACAGCTACGAGCAGTACTTC.

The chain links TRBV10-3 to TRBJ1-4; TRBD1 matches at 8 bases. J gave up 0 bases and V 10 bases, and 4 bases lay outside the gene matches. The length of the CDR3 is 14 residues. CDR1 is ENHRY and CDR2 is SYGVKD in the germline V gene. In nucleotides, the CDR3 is TGTGCCAGCCGACAGGGGTCAACTAATGAAAAACTGTTTTTT. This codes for CASRQGSTNEKLFF.

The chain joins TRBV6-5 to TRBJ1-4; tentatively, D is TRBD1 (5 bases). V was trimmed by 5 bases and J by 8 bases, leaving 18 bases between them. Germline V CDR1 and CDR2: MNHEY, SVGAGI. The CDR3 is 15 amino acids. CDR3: CASSPGGGSGEKLFF. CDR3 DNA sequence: TGTGCCAGCAGTCCGGGCGGGGGGTCGGGGGAAAAACTGTTTTTT.

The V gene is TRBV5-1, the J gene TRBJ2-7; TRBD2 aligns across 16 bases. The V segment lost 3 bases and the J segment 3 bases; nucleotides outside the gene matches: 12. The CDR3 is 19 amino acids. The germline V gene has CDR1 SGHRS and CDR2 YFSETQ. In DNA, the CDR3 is TGCGCCAGCAGCTCGTCACGGGCGGGACTAGCGGGAGGGGGCTACGAGCAGTACTTC. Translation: CASSSSRAGLAGGGYEQYF.

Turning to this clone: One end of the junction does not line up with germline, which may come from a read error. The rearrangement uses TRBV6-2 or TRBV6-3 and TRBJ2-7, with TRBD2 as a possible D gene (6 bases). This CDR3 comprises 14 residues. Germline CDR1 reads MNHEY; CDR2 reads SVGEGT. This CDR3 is CASSYRPVSGGEDF. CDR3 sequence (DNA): TGTGCCAGCAGTTACCGCCCAGTGTCCGGGGGAGAGGACTTC.

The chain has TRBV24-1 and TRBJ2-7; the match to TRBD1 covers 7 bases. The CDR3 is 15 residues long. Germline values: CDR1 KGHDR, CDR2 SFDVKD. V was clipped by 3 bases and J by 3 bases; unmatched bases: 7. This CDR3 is CATSDPATGNYEQYF. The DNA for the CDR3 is TGTGCCACCAGTGATCCGGCGACAGGGAACTACGAGCAGTACTTC.

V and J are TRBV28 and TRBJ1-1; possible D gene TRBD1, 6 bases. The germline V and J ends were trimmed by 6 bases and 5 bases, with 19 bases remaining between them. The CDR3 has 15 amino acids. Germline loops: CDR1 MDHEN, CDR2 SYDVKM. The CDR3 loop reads CASRGATGSGTEAFF. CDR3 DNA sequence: TGTGCCAGCAGGGGGGCTACAGGGTCTGGAACTGAAGCTTTCTTT.

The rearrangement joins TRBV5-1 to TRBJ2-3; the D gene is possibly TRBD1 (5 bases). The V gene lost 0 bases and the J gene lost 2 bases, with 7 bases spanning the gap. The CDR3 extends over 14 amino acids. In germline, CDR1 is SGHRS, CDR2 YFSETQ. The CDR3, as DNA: TGCGCCAGCAGCTTGGGGGGCGACACAGATACGCAGTATTTT. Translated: CASSLGGDTDTQYF.

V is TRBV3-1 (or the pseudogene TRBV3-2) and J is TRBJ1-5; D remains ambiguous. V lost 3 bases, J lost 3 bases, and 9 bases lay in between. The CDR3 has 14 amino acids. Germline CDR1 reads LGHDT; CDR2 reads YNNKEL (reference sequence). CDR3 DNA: TGTGCCAGCAGCCAGACACGGATCAATCAGCCCCAGCATTTT. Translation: CASSQTRINQPQHF.

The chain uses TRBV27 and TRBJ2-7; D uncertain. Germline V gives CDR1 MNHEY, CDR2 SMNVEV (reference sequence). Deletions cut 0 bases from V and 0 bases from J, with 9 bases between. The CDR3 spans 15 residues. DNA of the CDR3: TGTGCCAGCAGTTTATCGATAGTTCGCTCCTACGAGCAGTACTTC. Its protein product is CASSLSIVRSYEQYF.

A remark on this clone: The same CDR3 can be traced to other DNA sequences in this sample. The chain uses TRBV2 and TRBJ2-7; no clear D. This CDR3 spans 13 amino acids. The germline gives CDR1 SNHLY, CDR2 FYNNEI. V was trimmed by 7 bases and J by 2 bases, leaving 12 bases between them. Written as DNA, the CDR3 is TGTGCCAGCACGCGCACGAGTCCCTACGAGCAGTACTTC. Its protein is CASTRTSPYEQYF. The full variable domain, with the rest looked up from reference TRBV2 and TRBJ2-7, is EPEVTQTPSHQVTQMGQEVILRCVPISNHLYFYWYRQILGQKVEFLVSFYNNEISEKSEIFDDQFSVERPDGSNFTLKIRSTKLEDSAMYFCASTRTSPYEQYFGPGTRLTVT.

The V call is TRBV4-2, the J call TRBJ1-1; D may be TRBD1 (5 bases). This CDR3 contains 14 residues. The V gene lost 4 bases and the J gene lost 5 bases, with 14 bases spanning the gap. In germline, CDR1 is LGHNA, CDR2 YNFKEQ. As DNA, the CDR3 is TGTGCCAGCAGCCCGACGGGGGGTAGGACTGAAGCTTTCTTT. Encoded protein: CASSPTGGRTEAFF.

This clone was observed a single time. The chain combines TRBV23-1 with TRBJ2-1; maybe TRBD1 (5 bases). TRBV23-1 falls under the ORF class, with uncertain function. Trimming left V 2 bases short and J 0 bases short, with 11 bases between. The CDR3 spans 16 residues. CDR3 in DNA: TGCGCCAGCAGTCAAACCGACAGAACCTCCTACAATGAGCAGTTCTTC. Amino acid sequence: CASSQTDRTSYNEQFF.

The CDR3 loop is CAWSMGGQDSPLHF. CDR3 bases: TGTGCCTGGAGTATGGGAGGTCAGGATTCACCCCTCCACTTT. The chain is built from TRBV30 and TRBJ1-6; D gene unclear. Germline V gene sequence: CDR1 GTSNPN, CDR2 SVGIG (reference sequence). The CDR3 is 14 amino acids. Trimming removed 2 bases from V and 8 bases from J, with 13 bases in between.

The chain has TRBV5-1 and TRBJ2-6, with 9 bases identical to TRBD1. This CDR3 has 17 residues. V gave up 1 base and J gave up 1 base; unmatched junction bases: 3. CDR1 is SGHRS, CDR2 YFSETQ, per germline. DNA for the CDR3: TGCGCCAGCAGCTTGTCCGGGACAGGGTCTGGGGCCAACGTCCTGACTTTC. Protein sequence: CASSLSGTGSGANVLTF. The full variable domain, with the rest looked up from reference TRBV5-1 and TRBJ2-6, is KAGVTQTPRYLIKTRGQQVTLSCSPISGHRSVSWYQQTPGQGLQFLFEYFSETQRNKGNFPGRFSGRQFSNSRSEMNVSTLELGDSALYLCASSLSGTGSGANVLTFGAGSRLTVL.

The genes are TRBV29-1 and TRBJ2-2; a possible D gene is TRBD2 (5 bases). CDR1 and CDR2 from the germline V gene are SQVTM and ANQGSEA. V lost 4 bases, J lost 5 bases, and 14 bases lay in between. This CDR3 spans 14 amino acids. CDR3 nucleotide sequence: TGCAGCGTTGTGGCGGGCTCCGTAACCGGGGAGCTGTTTTTT. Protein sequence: CSVVAGSVTGELFF.

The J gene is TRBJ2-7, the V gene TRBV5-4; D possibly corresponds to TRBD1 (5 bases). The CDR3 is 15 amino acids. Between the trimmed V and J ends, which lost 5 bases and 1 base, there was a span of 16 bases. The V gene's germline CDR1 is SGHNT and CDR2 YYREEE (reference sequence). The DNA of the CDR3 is TGTGCCAGCAGTAGGGGCGTGACTGAGTCCTACGAGCAGTACTTC. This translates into CASSRGVTESYEQYF.